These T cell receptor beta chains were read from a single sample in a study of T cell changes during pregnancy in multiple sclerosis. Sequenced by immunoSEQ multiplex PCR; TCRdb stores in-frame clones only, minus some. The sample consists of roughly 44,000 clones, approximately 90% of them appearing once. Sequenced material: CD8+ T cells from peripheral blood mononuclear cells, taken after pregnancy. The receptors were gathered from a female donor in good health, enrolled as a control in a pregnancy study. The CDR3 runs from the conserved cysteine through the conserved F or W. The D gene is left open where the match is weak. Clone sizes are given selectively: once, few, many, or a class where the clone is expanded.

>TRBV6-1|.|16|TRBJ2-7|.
TGTGCCAGCAGTGAAGCATGGCAGGGCCTTACCTACGAGCAGTACTTC
CASSEAWQGLTYEQYF
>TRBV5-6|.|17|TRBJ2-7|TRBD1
TGTGCCAGCAGCTTGGTTGGGGAAACAGGGGACACCTACGAGCAGTACTTC
CASSLVGETGDTYEQYF
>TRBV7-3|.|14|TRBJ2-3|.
TGTGCCAGCAGCCCCTGGGCTAGCACAGATACGCAGTATTTT
CASSPWASTDTQYF
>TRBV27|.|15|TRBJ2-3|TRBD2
TGTGCCAGCAGTTTAGTGGCTAGCGGGGCAGATACGCAGTATTTT
CASSLVASGADTQYF
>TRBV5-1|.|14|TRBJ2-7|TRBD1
TGCGCCAGCAGAGACAGGGGAGGCACCTACGAGCAGTACTTC
CASRDRGGTYEQYF
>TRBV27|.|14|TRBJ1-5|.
TGTGCCAGCAGTTTATCCCCCTCGTATCAGCCCCAGCATTTT
CASSLSPSYQPQHF
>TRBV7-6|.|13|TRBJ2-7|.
TGTGCCAGCAGCCCCCCTGGGCGATACGAGCAGTACTTC
CASSPPGRYEQYF
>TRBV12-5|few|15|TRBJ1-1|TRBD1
TGTGCTAGTGGTTTTTCCGGGACAGTTCCTCCTGAAGCTTTCTTT
CASGFSGTVPPEAFF
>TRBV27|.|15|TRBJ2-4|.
TGTGCCAGCAGCCCTACGGAGGTTGACAAAAACATTCAGTACTTC
CASSPTEVDKNIQYF
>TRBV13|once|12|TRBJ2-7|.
TGTGCCAGCAGCTTAGGCATCTACGAGCAGTACTTC
CASSLGIYEQYF
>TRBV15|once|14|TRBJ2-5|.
TGTGCCACCAGCACCCGACAGGGAGGTGAGACCCAGTACTTC
CATSTRQGGETQYF
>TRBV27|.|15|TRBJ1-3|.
TGTGCCAGCAGACGTGCAGGGGCATCTGGAAACACCATATATTTT
CASRRAGASGNTIYF
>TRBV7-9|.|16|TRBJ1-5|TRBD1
TGTGCCAGCAGCTCACAGGGGAAAGGAAGCAATCAGCCCCAGCATTTT
CASSSQGKGSNQPQHF
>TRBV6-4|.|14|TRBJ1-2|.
TGTGCCAGCAGTGATTCCAGGGTCGGTGGTGGCTACACCTTC
CASSDSRVGGGYTF
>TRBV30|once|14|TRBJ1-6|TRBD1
TGTGCCTGGCGACCCCAGGGGGTAAATTCACCCCTCCACTTT
CAWRPQGVNSPLHF
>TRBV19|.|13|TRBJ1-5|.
TGTGCCAGTAGTATACAACAGGGACAGCCCCAGCATTTT
CASSIQQGQPQHF
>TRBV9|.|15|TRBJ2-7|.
TGTGCCAGCAGCGTAGGAGGCACCCCGGGATACGAGCAGTACTTC
CASSVGGTPGYEQYF
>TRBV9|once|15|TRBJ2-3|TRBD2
TGTGCCAGCAGCTCCGGAGGGACTAGTGCAGATACGCAGTATTTT
CASSSGGTSADTQYF
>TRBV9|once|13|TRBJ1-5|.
TGTGCCAGCAGCGTAGACCCCGGGAAGCCCCAGCATTTT
CASSVDPGKPQHF
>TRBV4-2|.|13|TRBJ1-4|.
TGTGCCAGCAGGACACCTTCCAATGAAAAACTGTTTTTT
CASRTPSNEKLFF
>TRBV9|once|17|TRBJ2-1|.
TGTGCCAGCAGCGCCGGTGGGGGGGCTACGAGTTACAATGAGCAGTTCTTC
CASSAGGGATSYNEQFF
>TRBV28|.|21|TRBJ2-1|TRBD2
TGTGCCAGCAGTTTATGGGGACGCGGGGGGGAATCCAAAAGCTCCTACAATGAGCAGTTCTTC
CASSLWGRGGESKSSYNEQFF
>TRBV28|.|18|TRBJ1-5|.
TGTGCCAGCAGTTTATGTGAACAGGGAGTCGGTTGCAATCAGCCCCAGCATTTT
CASSLCEQGVGCNQPQHF
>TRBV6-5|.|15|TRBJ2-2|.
TGTGCCAGCAGTTACTGGCAGGGGAACACCGGGGAGCTGTTTTTT
CASSYWQGNTGELFF
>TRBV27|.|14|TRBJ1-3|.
TGTGCCAGCAGTTATACTCCTTATGGAAACACCATATATTTT
CASSYTPYGNTIYF
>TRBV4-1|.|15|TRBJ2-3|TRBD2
TGCGCCAGCAGCCTCCTCAGCGGGGGGCAAGATACGCAGTATTTT
CASSLLSGGQDTQYF
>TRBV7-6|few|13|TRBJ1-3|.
TGTGCCAGCAGCGAGTTCTCTGGAAACACCATATATTTT
CASSEFSGNTIYF
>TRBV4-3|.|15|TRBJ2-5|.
TGCGCCAGCAGCCAACTCTACTTCACCCAAGAGACCCAGTACTTC
CASSQLYFTQETQYF
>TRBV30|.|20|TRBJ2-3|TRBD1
TGTGCCTGGAGTGTCTGGGACAGGGGAACGATAGCGGGCCTCACAGATACGCAGTATTTT
CAWSVWDRGTIAGLTDTQYF
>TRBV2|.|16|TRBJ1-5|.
TGTGCCAGCAGGGAAACTACAGGGAATAGCAATCAGCCCCAGCATTTT
CASRETTGNSNQPQHF